This TCR beta chain was recorded in a study of control samples from healthy donors and cancer patients (dated by TCRdb to the early 2020s). Libraries were built with the immunoSEQ multiplex PCR assay. The immuneACCESS repertoire file appears here via TCRdb, limited to in-frame rearrangements. These files lack a portion of the clones; in checked studies, under half of the deficit traces to unresolved V genes, and the cause of the others is not known. This sample gives 97,000 or so clones in total; around 90% of them show up just once. The ten largest clones add up to 2% to 2.5% of the sample. Comments on this clone: Its specific antigen is unknown. Per-base quality was not reported, and no clone a single base away is much larger than it.

The cysteine opens and the phenylalanine closes a CDR3 of 15 amino acids. CDR3 DNA is the only sequence kept; it has 45 bases, read in frame from the first base. CDR1 and CDR2 are drawn from the germline V gene: SGHAT, FQNNGV. Trimming leaves V shorter by 4 bases and J shorter by 4 bases, with the junction holding 2 bases beyond the gene matches. This TCR was recovered from a woman aged 18 to 35 in good health. The sequencing input was blood. Recombination joined TRBV11-2 with TRBJ2-1; 12 bases in the middle match TRBD2. The CDR3 corresponds to CASSSLAGGYNEQFF. At the DNA level, the sequence is TGTGCCAGCAGCTCCCTAGCGGGGGGGTACAATGAGCAGTTCTTC.